This entry features one T cell receptor (beta chain) sequence. The entry originates in a study of early T cells in non-severe SARS-CoV-2 infection. Tagging with unique molecular identifiers was applied to individual cDNA molecules. TCRdb called the 5' RACE reads again in MiXCR, with one record for every CDR3 protein. The sample holds 85,000 to 100,000 distinct CDR3 sequences, about 10% seen once. The germline V gene encodes CDR1 SGHDT and CDR2 YYEEEE. The CDR3 runs to 15 residues. Trimming cost V 1 base and J 7 bases, with 18 bases left between them. The chain uses TRBV5-6 and TRBJ2-7; D gene unclear. The specimen comprised whole blood, sampled at baseline. The clonotype originates from an adult who was a healthcare worker with PCR-confirmed SARS-CoV-2 infection or an uninfected control (not recorded which). The CDR3 spells CASSLRSGGVGEQYF. The CDR3 DNA is TGTGCCAGCAGCTTGAGATCGGGTGGGGTTGGGGAGCAGTACTTC.